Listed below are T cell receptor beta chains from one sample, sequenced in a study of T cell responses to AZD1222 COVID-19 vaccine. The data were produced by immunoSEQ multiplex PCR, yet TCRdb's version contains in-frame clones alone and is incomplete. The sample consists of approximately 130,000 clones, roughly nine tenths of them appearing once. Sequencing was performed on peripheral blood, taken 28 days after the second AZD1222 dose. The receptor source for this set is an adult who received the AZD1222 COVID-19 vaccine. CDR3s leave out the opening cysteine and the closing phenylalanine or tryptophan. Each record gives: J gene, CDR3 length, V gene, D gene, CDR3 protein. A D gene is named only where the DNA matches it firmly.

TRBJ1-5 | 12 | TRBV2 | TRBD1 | ASHRDRSNQPQH
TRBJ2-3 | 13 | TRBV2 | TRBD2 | ASSVVGGGTDTQY
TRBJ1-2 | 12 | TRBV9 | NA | ASSVSPDYYGYT
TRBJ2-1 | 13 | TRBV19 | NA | ASSTGPSSYNEQF
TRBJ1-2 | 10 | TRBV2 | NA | ASTRSNYGYT
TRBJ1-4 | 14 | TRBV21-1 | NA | ASSKRGKKGNEKLF
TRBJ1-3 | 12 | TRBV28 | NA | ASSGLSSGNTIY
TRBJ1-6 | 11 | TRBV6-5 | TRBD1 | ASREDRGSPLH
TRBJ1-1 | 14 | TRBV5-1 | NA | ASSLGGLGLNTEAF
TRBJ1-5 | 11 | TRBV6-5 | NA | ASSMYSNQPQH
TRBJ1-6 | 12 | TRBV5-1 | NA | ASSSGTHNSPLH
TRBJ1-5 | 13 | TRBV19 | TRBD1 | ASSKGQGSWQPQH
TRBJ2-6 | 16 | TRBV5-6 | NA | ASSALTLRAPGANVLT
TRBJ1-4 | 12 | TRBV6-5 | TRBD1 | AGRTGGLGEKLF
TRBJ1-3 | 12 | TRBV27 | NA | ASRLQGAGNTIY
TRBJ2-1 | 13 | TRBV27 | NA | ASSAQPAPYNEQF
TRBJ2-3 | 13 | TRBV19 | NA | ASSIREPSTDTQY
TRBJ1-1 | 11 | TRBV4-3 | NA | ASSQVGLTEAF
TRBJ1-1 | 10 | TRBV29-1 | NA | SVHSGLTEAF
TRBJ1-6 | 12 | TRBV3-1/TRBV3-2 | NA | ASSPDGLDSPLH
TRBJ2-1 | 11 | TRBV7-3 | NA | ASSPTGSNEQF
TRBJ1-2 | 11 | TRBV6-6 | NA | ASRQGNNYGYT
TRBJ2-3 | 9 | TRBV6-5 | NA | ASSGLATQY
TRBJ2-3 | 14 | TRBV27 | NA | ASSTLLAASTDTQY